This T cell receptor (beta chain) was sequenced in a study of T cells after yellow fever vaccination. Template switching with 5'RACE generated the TCR cDNA and added a universal primer site and UMIs. MiXCR was run by TCRdb on the 5' RACE reads, yielding one entry per CDR3 protein. The data show around 70,000 distinct CDR3 sequences, around 7% seen once. Trimming took off 1 base at V and 7 bases at J, with 13 bases between the two ends. Germline-derived CDR1 and CDR2 are MGHRA and YSYEKL. CDR3 size: 14 residues. This clonotype was seen more than once but under ten times. Its antigen is as yet unknown. Overall study results and limits: Clones that expanded after primary vaccination mostly reappeared after the booster (96% CD4, 75% to 90% CD8).

The receptor's source is a man aged 18 to 35 who received the YFV17D yellow fever vaccine. The sequencing here drew on CD8+ T cells sorted from PBMCs, taken around 5 days after the first yellow fever vaccination. The chain carries TRBV4-1 and TRBJ1-1; D is unresolved. This chain's CDR3 is CASSQAGWEVEAFF. CDR3 DNA sequence: TGCGCCAGCAGCCAAGCTGGTTGGGAGGTTGAAGCTTTCTTT.